The 29 T cell receptor beta chains reported below all come from one sample, sequenced in a study of blood T cell repertoires in COVID-19. The data were produced by immunoSEQ multiplex PCR, yet TCRdb's version contains in-frame clones alone and is incomplete. The profile shows around 130,000 clones, roughly 89% of them singletons. Sequenced sample: PBMCs or T cells enriched from blood (not recorded which). The receptors were gathered from a woman aged 25-40 years who had recovered from COVID-19.

V usage is TRBV7-3 and J usage is TRBJ2-3; the match to TRBD2 covers 7 bases. The CDR3 runs 16 residues. Germline CDR1 reads SGHTA; CDR2 reads FQGTGA. V gave up 5 bases and J gave up 5 bases; unmatched junction bases: 13. This CDR3 is CASSPSHRDYKDTQYF. CDR3 DNA: TGTGCCAGCAGCCCAAGTCACCGGGACTACAAAGATACGCAGTATTTT.

The genes are TRBV7-3 and TRBJ2-7; 11 nucleotides match TRBD2. The V gene end was trimmed by 2 bases and the J gene end by 3 bases; junction bases not matched to a gene: 3. This CDR3 comprises 15 residues. The germline CDR1 and CDR2 sequences are SGHTA and FQGTGA. CDR3 bases: TGTGCCAGCAGCTTAGGGACTAGCGGATACTACGAGCAGTACTTC. Amino acids: CASSLGTSGYYEQYF.

This clone was found once. V is TRBV7-8 and J is TRBJ2-2, with D unresolved. With 5 bases removed from V and 6 bases from J, the gap between germline ends came to 10 bases. Germline loops: CDR1 SGHVS, CDR2 FQNEAQ. The CDR3 runs to 13 residues. CDR3 nucleotides: TGTGCCAGCAGCCGCCTCCGGGCCGGGGAGCTGTTTTTT. Protein product: CASSRLRAGELFF.

The chain carries TRBV5-4 and TRBJ2-2, with 13 bases matching TRBD2. CDR1 is SGHNT and CDR2 is YYREEE in the germline V gene (reference sequence). The trim removed 3 bases at V and 5 bases at J, leaving 4 bases unmatched. The CDR3 is 16 residues long. As DNA, the CDR3 is TGTGCCAGCAGCTCCGGACTAGCGGGAGTTACCGGGGAGCTGTTTTTT. Residues: CASSSGLAGVTGELFF.

The rearrangement links TRBV6-5 to TRBJ1-6; D is unresolved. The V end was cut by 4 bases, the J end by 9 bases, with 10 bases between. The germline V gene encodes CDR1 MNHEY and CDR2 SVGAGI. This CDR3 is 13 amino acids long. CDR3 in amino acids: CASSSLESSPLHF. Written as DNA, the CDR3 is TGTGCCAGCAGTTCCCTGGAGAGTTCACCCCTCCACTTT.

This rearrangement joins TRBV18 to TRBJ2-2, with a weak D call TRBD2 (6 bases). This CDR3 has 14 amino acids. Trimming took off 7 bases at V and 0 bases at J, with 9 bases between the two ends. Germline-derived CDR1 and CDR2 are KGHSH and LQKENI. CDR3 loop: CASFGGANTGELFF. The CDR3 region has the DNA TGTGCCAGCTTTGGCGGGGCGAACACCGGGGAGCTGTTTTTT.

The chain uses TRBV5-6 and TRBJ2-7; perhaps TRBD1 as D (6 bases). Germline values: CDR1 SGHDT, CDR2 YYEEEE. Trimming pared 1 base from V and 0 bases from J, leaving 8 bases between. The CDR3 sequence is 14 residues long. This CDR3 is CASSLTGSSYEQYF. CDR3 coding DNA: TGTGCCAGCAGCTTGACAGGGAGCTCCTACGAGCAGTACTTC. Filled out from reference TRBV5-6 and TRBJ2-7, the complete variable domain reads DAGVTQSPTHLIKTRGQQVTLRCSPKSGHDTVSWYQQALGQGPQFIFQYYEEEERQRGNFPDRFSGHQFPNYSSELNVNALLLGDSALYLCASSLTGSSYEQYFGPGTRLTVT.

V and J are TRBV5-1 and TRBJ2-2; D might be TRBD2 (5 bases). There are 15 residues in the CDR3. Trimming took 0 bases from V and 4 from J, leaving 10 bases between them. The germline gives CDR1 SGHRS, CDR2 YFSETQ. The CDR3 sequence is CASSLGGVGTGELFF. As DNA, the CDR3 is TGCGCCAGCAGCTTGGGGGGAGTGGGCACCGGGGAGCTGTTTTTT.

The CDR3 loop reads CASSYKILTGVKYEQYF. The CDR3 DNA reads as TGTGCCAGCAGTTACAAAATCTTGACAGGGGTGAAGTACGAGCAGTACTTC. The chain joins TRBV28 to TRBJ2-7, with 8 bases matching TRBD1. CDR3 length: 17 amino acids. Trimming at V came to 4 bases and at J to 4 bases, leaving 15 bases not matched to a gene. Per germline, CDR1 MDHEN and CDR2 SYDVKM.

J is TRBJ1-2 and V is TRBV5-1; no clear D. Trimming shortened V by 0 bases and J by 4 bases, and 16 bases separated the two germline ends. CDR1 is SGHRS and CDR2 is YFSETQ in the germline V gene. This CDR3 has 16 amino acids. Here the CDR3 reads CASSLDPGSGSYGYTF. Here the CDR3 DNA reads TGCGCCAGCAGCTTGGACCCGGGGTCCGGGAGCTATGGCTACACCTTC.

The chain combines TRBV7-9 with TRBJ1-6; D not certain. Germline V gene data show CDR1 as SEHNR and CDR2 as FQNEAQ (reference sequence). The V and J ends lost 1 base and 3 bases respectively, with 7 bases between them. This CDR3 spans 15 amino acids. For the CDR3, the DNA is TGTGCCAGCAGCTTAGGACAACTCTATAATTCACCCCTCCACTTT. As protein: CASSLGQLYNSPLHF.

V usage is TRBV5-4 and J usage is TRBJ2-2; tentative D call: TRBD1 (6 bases). V was clipped by 5 bases and J by 1 base, with 12 bases between them. This CDR3 spans 15 amino acids. Germline V gives CDR1 SGHNT, CDR2 YYREEE (reference sequence). CDR3 amino acids: CASRSGHENTGELFF. The CDR3 nucleotides read TGTGCCAGCAGATCGGGACACGAGAACACCGGGGAGCTGTTTTTT.

The chain couples TRBV9 to TRBJ2-2; D remains ambiguous. Germline V CDR1 and CDR2: SGDLS, YYNGEE. V lost 0 bases and J lost 7, with 4 bases in between. This CDR3 is 12 amino acids long. The chain's CDR3 is CASSVVGGELFF. The CDR3 DNA sequence: TGTGCCAGCAGCGTAGTCGGCGGGGAGCTGTTTTTT.

The chain is built from TRBV5-1 and TRBJ1-1, with 7 bases lining up with TRBD1. The CDR3 has 13 residues. The germline CDR1 and CDR2 sequences are SGHRS and YFSETQ. V lost 4 bases to trimming and J lost 4 bases; unmatched junction nucleotides: 4. The CDR3 coding sequence is TGCGCCAGCAGCCACAGGGGAGGCACTGAAGCTTTCTTT. Translating gives CASSHRGGTEAFF.

V and J are TRBV2 and TRBJ2-3; the match to TRBD2 covers 7 bases. Germline V lookup: CDR1 SNHLY, CDR2 FYNNEI. This CDR3 is 15 amino acids long. The trim removed 8 bases at V and 0 bases at J, leaving 8 bases unmatched. CDR3 protein: CASGVAGISTDTQYF. CDR3 bases: TGTGCCAGCGGCGTAGCGGGCATTAGCACAGATACGCAGTATTTT.

The rearrangement uses TRBV28 and TRBJ1-5; 8 bases match TRBD1. Germline CDR1 is MDHEN and CDR2 is SYDVKM. The V and J ends lost 4 bases and 4 bases, in that order; junction bases with no gene match: 12. The CDR3 sequence is 17 residues long. CDR3 nucleotides: TGTGCCAGCAGTTCTCGTAAGACAGGGGTGCCAAATCAGCCCCAGCATTTT. It is translated as CASSSRKTGVPNQPQHF.

The chain has TRBV2 and TRBJ1-5; TRBD1 agrees at 11 bases. The V gene's germline CDR1 is SNHLY and CDR2 FYNNEI. With 6 bases clipped from V and 1 base from J, the junction kept 5 bases outside the gene matches. This CDR3 has 16 residues. This CDR3 reads CASSPWDRGSNQPQHF. In nucleotides, the CDR3 is TGTGCCAGCAGCCCCTGGGACAGGGGGAGCAATCAGCCCCAGCATTTT.

The genes are TRBV24-1 and TRBJ2-2; possible D gene TRBD1, 6 bases. The V gene's germline CDR1 is KGHDR and CDR2 SFDVKD. This CDR3 has 14 residues. The V and J ends lost 9 bases and 5 bases respectively, with 15 bases between them. As DNA, the CDR3 is TGTGCCACCGAGACAGGATGGCGGACCGGGGAGCTGTTTTTT. Amino acids: CATETGWRTGELFF.

This clone was counted only a few times. The V and J genes are TRBV7-2 and TRBJ2-1, with 10 bases identical to TRBD2. V shed 5 bases, J shed 7 bases, and the junction held 8 bases outside the gene matches. The CDR3 is made up of 15 amino acids. The germline V gene encodes CDR1 SGHTA and CDR2 FQGNSA. In DNA, the CDR3 is TGTGCCAGCAGCCGCACTAGCGGGAAGGCTAATGAGCAGTTCTTC. This encodes CASSRTSGKANEQFF.

The rearrangement uses TRBV21-1 and TRBJ1-3. TRBV21-1 is given as a pseudogene. This CDR3 is built from 15 residues. The CDR3 region has the DNA TGTGCCAGCAGCAAAGCCGGGACTTCTGGAAACACCATATATTTT. Translated: CASSKAGTSGNTIYF.

The rearrangement joins TRBV9 to TRBJ1-1; 7 bases agree with TRBD1. The length of the CDR3 is 15 residues. CDR1 and CDR2 from the germline V gene are SGDLS and YYNGEE. Losses at the gene ends were 4 bases for V and 11 bases for J; bases not matched to a gene: 17. The CDR3 nucleotides read TGTGCCAGCAGCCCCCCCCGGGGCAGGGGGATTAAGGCTTTCTTT. Residues: CASSPPRGRGIKAFF. The full variable domain, in which reference TRBV9 and TRBJ1-1 provide the parts outside the CDR3, is DSGVTQTPKHLITATGQRVTLRCSPRSGDLSVYWYQQSLDQGLQFLIQYYNGEERAKGNILERFSAQQFPDLHSELNLSSLELGDSALYFCASSPPRGRGIKAFFGQGTRLTVV.

The chain has TRBV12-3 or TRBV12-4 and TRBJ2-5; D uncertain. CDR3 length equals 12 residues. The V end lost 2 bases, the J end lost 4 bases, and 5 bases lay between the germline ends. CDR3 DNA sequence: TGTGCCAGCAGTTTAACCAGAGAGACCCAGTACTTC. Translated, it gives CASSLTRETQYF.

J is TRBJ1-5 and V is TRBV15, with D uncertain. The germline gives CDR1 LNHNV, CDR2 YYDKDF (reference sequence). V was cut by 0 bases and J by 0 bases, with 12 bases left in between. This CDR3 is built from 17 residues. The CDR3 sequence: CATSREQLRYSNQPQHF. CDR3 bases: TGTGCCACCAGCAGAGAACAGCTCCGCTATAGCAATCAGCCCCAGCATTTT.

This clone was counted a few times. The chain recombines TRBV6-5 with TRBJ1-5; no reliable D call. Germline values: CDR1 MNHEY, CDR2 SVGAGI. Between the trimmed V and J ends, which lost 0 bases and 6 bases, there was a span of 9 bases. The CDR3 loop spans 14 amino acids. In nucleotides, the CDR3 is TGTGCCAGCAGTTACTCCGACTCGGGTCAGCCCCAGCATTTT. Protein sequence: CASSYSDSGQPQHF.

V and J are TRBV11-1 and TRBJ2-7; D is unresolved. Per the germline V gene, CDR1 is SGHAT and CDR2 is FQDESV (reference sequence). This CDR3 region has 12 residues. Trimming removed 5 bases at V and 2 bases at J, with 7 bases between. The CDR3 loop is CASSPQTYEQYF. CDR3 DNA: TGTGCCAGCAGCCCGCAGACCTACGAGCAGTACTTC. Supplemented by reference TRBV11-1 and TRBJ2-7, the full variable domain reads EAEVAQSPRYKITEKSQAVAFWCDPISGHATLYWYRQILGQGPELLVQFQDESVVDDSQLPKDRFSAERLKGVDSTLKIQPAELGDSAMYLCASSPQTYEQYFGPGTRLTVT.

The sample holds one count of this clone. The chain combines TRBV7-8 with TRBJ1-5; a possible D gene is TRBD1 (5 bases). Per the germline V gene, CDR1 is SGHVS and CDR2 is FQNEAQ. Trimming pared 5 bases from V and 5 bases from J, leaving 13 bases between. The CDR3 length is 14 residues. The CDR3 region has the DNA TGTGCCAGCAGCCTCGTCGGGGGGTATCAGCCCCAGCATTTT. Protein: CASSLVGGYQPQHF. Looking up the rest from reference TRBV7-8 and TRBJ1-5 gives the full variable domain: GAGVSQSPRYKVAKRGQDVALRCDPISGHVSLFWYQQALGQGPEFLTYFQNEAQLDKSGLPSDRFFAERPEGSVSTLKIQRTQQEDSAVYLCASSLVGGYQPQHFGDGTRLSIL.

This chain links TRBV5-1 with TRBJ2-7, with 13 bases aligning to TRBD2. The germline V gene has CDR1 SGHRS and CDR2 YFSETQ. V lost 0 bases and J lost 5; bases outside the gene matches: 5. CDR3 length: 16 residues. The CDR3 sequence is CASSLGTSGSIDEQYF. Written as DNA, the CDR3 is TGCGCCAGCAGCTTGGGGACTAGCGGGAGTATCGACGAGCAGTACTTC.

The genes are TRBV7-8 and TRBJ2-2; D remains unclear. V dropped 3 bases and J dropped 7 bases, with 12 bases sitting between them. This CDR3 has 14 amino acids. Germline CDR1 and CDR2: SGHVS and FQNEAQ. The CDR3 here is CASSLVIWSGELFF. CDR3 DNA: TGTGCCAGCAGCTTGGTAATCTGGAGCGGGGAGCTGTTTTTT. The full variable domain, rest sourced from reference TRBV7-8 and TRBJ2-2, is GAGVSQSPRYKVAKRGQDVALRCDPISGHVSLFWYQQALGQGPEFLTYFQNEAQLDKSGLPSDRFFAERPEGSVSTLKIQRTQQEDSAVYLCASSLVIWSGELFFGEGSRLTVL.

The V gene is TRBV4-1, the J gene TRBJ2-7, with 8 bases aligning to TRBD1. From germline, CDR1 is MGHRA and CDR2 YSYEKL. The J segment lost 2 bases and the V segment lost 4 bases, leaving 7 bases of the junction unmatched. This CDR3 region has 15 residues. In DNA form, the CDR3 reads TGCGCCAGCAGCCGTTCCGGGACAGGAGCCTACGAGCAGTACTTC. Amino acids: CASSRSGTGAYEQYF.